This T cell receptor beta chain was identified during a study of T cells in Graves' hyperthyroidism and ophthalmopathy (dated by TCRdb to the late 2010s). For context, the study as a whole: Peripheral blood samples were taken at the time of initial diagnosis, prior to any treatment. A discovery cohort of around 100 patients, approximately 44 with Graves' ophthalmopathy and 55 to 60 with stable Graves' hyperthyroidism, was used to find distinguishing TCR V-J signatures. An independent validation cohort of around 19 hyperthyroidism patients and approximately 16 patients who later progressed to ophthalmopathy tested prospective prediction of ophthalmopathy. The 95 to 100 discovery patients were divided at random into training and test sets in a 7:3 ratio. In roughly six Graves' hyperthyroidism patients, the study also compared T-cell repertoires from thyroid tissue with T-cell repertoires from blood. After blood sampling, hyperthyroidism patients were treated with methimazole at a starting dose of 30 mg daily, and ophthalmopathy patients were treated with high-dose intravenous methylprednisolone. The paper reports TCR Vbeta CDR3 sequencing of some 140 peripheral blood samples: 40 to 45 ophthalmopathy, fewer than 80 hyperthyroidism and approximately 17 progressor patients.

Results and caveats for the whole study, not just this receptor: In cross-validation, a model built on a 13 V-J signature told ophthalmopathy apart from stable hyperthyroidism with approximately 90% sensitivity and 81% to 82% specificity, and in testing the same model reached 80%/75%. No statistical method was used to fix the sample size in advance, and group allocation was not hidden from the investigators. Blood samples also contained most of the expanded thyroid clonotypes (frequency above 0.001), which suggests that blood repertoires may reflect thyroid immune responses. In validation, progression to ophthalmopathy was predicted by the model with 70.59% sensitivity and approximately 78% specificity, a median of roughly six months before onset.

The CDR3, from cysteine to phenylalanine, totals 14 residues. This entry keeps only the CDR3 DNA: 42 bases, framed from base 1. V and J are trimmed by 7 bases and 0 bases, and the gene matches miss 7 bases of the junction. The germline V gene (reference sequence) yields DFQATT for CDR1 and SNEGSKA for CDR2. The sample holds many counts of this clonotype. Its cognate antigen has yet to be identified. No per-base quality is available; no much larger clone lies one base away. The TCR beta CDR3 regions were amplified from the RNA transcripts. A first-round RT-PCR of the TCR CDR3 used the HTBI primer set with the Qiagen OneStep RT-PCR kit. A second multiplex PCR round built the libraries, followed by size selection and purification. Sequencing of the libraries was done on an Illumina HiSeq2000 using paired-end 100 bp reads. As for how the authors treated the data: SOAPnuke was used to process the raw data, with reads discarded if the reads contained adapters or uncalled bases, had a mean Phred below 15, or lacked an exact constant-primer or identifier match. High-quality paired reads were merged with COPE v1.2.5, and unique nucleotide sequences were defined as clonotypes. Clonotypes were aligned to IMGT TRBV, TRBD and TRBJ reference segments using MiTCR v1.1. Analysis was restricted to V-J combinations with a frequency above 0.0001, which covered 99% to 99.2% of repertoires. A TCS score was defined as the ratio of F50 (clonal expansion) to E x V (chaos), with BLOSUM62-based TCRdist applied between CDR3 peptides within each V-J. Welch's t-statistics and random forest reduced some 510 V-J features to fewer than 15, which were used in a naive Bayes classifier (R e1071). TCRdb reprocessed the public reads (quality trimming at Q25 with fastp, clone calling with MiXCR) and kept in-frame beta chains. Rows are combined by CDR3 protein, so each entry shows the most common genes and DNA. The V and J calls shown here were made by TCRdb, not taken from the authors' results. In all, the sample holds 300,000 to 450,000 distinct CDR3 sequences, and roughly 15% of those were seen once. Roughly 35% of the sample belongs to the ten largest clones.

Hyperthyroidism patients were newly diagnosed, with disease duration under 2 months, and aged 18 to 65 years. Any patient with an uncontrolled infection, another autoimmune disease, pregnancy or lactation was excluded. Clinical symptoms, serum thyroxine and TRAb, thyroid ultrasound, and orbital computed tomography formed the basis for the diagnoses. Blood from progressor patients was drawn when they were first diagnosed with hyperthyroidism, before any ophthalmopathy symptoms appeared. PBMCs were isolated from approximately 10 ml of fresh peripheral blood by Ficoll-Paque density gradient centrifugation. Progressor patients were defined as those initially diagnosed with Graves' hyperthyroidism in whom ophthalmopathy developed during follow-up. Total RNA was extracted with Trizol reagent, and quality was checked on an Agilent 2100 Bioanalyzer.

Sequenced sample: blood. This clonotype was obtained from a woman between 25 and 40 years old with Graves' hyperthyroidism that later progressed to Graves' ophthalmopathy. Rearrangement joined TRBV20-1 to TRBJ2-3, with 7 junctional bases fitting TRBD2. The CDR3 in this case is CSGYGRLSTDTQYF. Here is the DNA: TGCAGTGGATACGGGAGGCTCAGCACAGATACGCAGTATTTT.